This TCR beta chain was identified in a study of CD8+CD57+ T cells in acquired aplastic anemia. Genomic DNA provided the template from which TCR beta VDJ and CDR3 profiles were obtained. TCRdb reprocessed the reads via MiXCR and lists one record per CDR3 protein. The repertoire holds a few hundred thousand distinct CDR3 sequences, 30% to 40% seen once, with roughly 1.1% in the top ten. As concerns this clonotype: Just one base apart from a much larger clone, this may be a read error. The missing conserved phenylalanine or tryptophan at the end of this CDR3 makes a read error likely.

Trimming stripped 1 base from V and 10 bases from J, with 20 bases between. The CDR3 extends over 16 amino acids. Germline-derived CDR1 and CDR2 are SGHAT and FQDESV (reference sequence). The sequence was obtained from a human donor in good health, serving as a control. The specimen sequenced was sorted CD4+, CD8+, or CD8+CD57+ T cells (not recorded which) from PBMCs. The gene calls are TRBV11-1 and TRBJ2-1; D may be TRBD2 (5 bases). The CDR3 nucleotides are TGTGCCAGCAGCTTAGGGGTGTTTCGGGGAACACGCGAGCAGTTCCTC. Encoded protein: CASSLGVFRGTREQFL.